A selection of T cell receptor beta chains follows, all from one sample in a study of response to subunit inactivated influenza vaccine. One entry per CDR3 protein, called by TCRdb with MiXCR from the RT-PCR reads. The sample carries more than 600,000 distinct CDR3 sequences, about a fifth recorded once. Here the sequenced sample was PBMCs from blood, taken roughly 5 days after vaccination. The receptors stem from a man in his forties or fifties who received an inactivated influenza vaccine. CDR3s include the opening cysteine and the closing phenylalanine or tryptophan. D genes are given only for firm matches. Not all rows give a size; the values are once, few, many and, for expanded clones, a class.

. | . | TRBJ1-5 | TRBV24-1 | CATSDPPGVFNQLQHF | TGTGCCACCAGTGATCCCCCTGGGGTCTTCAATCAGCTCCAGCATTTT
. | few | TRBJ1-3 | TRBV6-5 | CASRGAGNTIYF | TGTGCCAGCAGAGGAGCTGGAAACACCATATATTTT
. | few | TRBJ2-7 | TRBV5-1 | CASSLGQTTYEQYF | TGCGCCAGCAGCTTGGGACAGACAACCTACGAGCAGTACTTC
. | . | TRBJ2-7 | TRBV7-9 | CASSLNPYEQYF | TGTGCCAGCAGCTTAAATCCTTACGAGCAGTACTTC
. | . | TRBJ2-5 | TRBV20-1 | CSAGRLQNQETQYF | TGCAGTGCTGGCAGACTTCAGAACCAAGAGACCCAGTACTTC
TRBD1 | . | TRBJ1-2 | TRBV5-1 | CASSLGDRGGYTF | TGCGCCAGCAGCTTGGGTGACAGGGGTGGCTACACCTTC
. | . | TRBJ1-1 | TRBV7-3 | CASSATSNTEAFF | TGTGCCAGCAGCGCCACTTCGAACACTGAAGCTTTCTTT
. | few | TRBJ1-5 | TRBV20-1 | CSARDPLSYSNQPQHF | TGCAGTGCTCGGGATCCACTATCATATAGCAATCAGCCCCAGCATTTT
TRBD1 | few | TRBJ1-1 | TRBV25-1 | CASSDPGTGASGTEAFF | TGTGCCAGCAGTGACCCGGGGACAGGGGCCTCGGGCACTGAAGCTTTCTTT
. | few | TRBJ1-5 | TRBV20-1 | CSADDSSNQPQHF | TGCAGTGCGGACGATTCCAGCAATCAGCCCCAGCATTTT
. | few | TRBJ1-6 | TRBV10-3 | CAIRAGRENSPLHF | TGTGCCATCAGGGCGGGACGGGAAAATTCACCCCTCCACTTT
TRBD1 | . | TRBJ2-5 | TRBV24-1 | CATSDPDRGQQETQYF | TGTGCCACCAGTGACCCTGACAGGGGGCAGCAAGAGACCCAGTACTTC
TRBD1 | . | TRBJ1-2 | TRBV20-1 | CSARAGQTDYGYTF | TGCAGTGCGAGGGCGGGACAGACCGACTATGGCTACACCTTC
. | . | TRBJ1-5 | TRBV5-1 | CASSSDGYSNQPQHF | TGCGCCAGCAGCTCGGACGGTTATAGCAATCAGCCCCAGCATTTT
. | . | TRBJ2-5 | TRBV12-3/TRBV12-4 | CASSFEAGETQYF | TGTGCCAGCAGTTTCGAAGCCGGAGAGACCCAGTACTTC
TRBD2 | few | TRBJ2-6 | TRBV5-6 | CASRGPGLALSGANVLTF | TGTGCCAGCAGGGGTCCAGGACTAGCTCTCTCTGGGGCCAACGTCCTGACTTTC
. | few | TRBJ1-6 | TRBV7-2 | CASSLGINNSPLHF | TGTGCCAGCAGCTTAGGGATCAACAATTCACCCCTCCACTTT
. | . | TRBJ2-1 | TRBV19 | CASSFPSSNEQFF | TGTGCCAGTAGTTTTCCAAGTTCTAATGAGCAGTTCTTC
TRBD2 | . | TRBJ2-1 | TRBV7-8 | CASSLFLTSGESYNEQFF | TGTGCCAGCAGCCTCTTCCTGACTAGCGGGGAGTCCTACAATGAGCAGTTCTTC
TRBD2 | . | TRBJ2-1 | TRBV12-3/TRBV12-4 | CASSSGLPSSYNEQFF | TGTGCCAGCAGTTCGGGACTACCGAGCTCCTACAATGAGCAGTTCTTC
. | . | TRBJ2-7 | TRBV10-1 | CANRTASHYEQYF | TGCGCCAACAGAACAGCGTCCCACTACGAGCAGTACTTC
. | . | TRBJ2-1 | TRBV11-2 | CASSLGPFRYEQFF | TGTGCCAGCAGCTTAGGTCCGTTTAGATATGAGCAGTTCTTC
TRBD2 | few | TRBJ2-5 | TRBV6-2/TRBV6-3 | CASSYSISRAGVTQYF | TGTGCCAGCAGTTACTCGATTTCTAGGGCGGGAGTGACCCAGTACTTC
. | few | TRBJ2-7 | TRBV24-1 | CATSEFTGEQYF | TGTGCCACCAGTGAATTCACAGGCGAGCAGTACTTC
. | few | TRBJ2-7 | TRBV25-1 | CASSEFGMGQPGPYEQYF | TGTGCCAGCAGTGAATTCGGAATGGGACAACCGGGGCCCTACGAGCAGTACTTC
TRBD2 | few | TRBJ2-1 | TRBV25-1 | CASKGRGSYYNEQFF | TGTGCCAGCAAGGGGCGGGGGAGTTATTACAATGAGCAGTTCTTC
. | . | TRBJ2-1 | TRBV19 | CASSARATTNNEQFF | TGTGCCAGTAGTGCACGGGCCACGACAAACAATGAGCAGTTCTTC
. | few | TRBJ2-7 | TRBV5-1 | CASKRGSNYEQYF | TGCGCCAGCAAAAGGGGGAGTAATTACGAGCAGTACTTC
. | few | TRBJ2-5 | TRBV18 | CASSPEIRETQYF | TGTGCCAGCTCACCAGAGATTAGGGAGACCCAGTACTTC
. | few | TRBJ2-5 | TRBV7-6 | CASSSYETQYF | TGTGCCAGCAGCTCGTATGAGACCCAGTACTTC
. | many | TRBJ1-2 | TRBV5-5 | CASSPEANYGYTF | TGTGCCAGCAGCCCCGAAGCTAACTATGGCTACACCTTC
. | few | TRBJ2-3 | TRBV12-3/TRBV12-4 | CASSLGWSRTDTQYF | TGTGCCAGCAGTTTGGGATGGAGTCGCACAGATACGCAGTATTTT
. | . | TRBJ2-7 | TRBV10-2 | CASSGQFEQYF | TGCGCCAGCAGTGGACAATTCGAGCAGTACTTC
TRBD1 | . | TRBJ1-3 | TRBV7-2 | CASSRGTGGLAGNTIYF | TGTGCCAGCAGCAGAGGGACAGGGGGTTTGGCTGGAAACACCATATATTTT
TRBD2 | few | TRBJ2-1 | TRBV2 | CASVRGGASEQFF | TGTGCCAGCGTTCGCGGGGGGGCCAGTGAGCAGTTCTTC
. | . | TRBJ2-1 | TRBV7-3 | CASSPGSLNNEQFF | TGTGCCAGCAGCCCGGGCAGTCTGAACAATGAGCAGTTCTTC
TRBD2 | few | TRBJ2-5 | TRBV15 | CATSGRLAGVETQYF | TGTGCCACCAGCGGCCGACTAGCGGGAGTGGAGACCCAGTACTTC